Here is one T cell receptor (beta chain) with its context. An end of the junction does not agree with germline; a read error may underlie this. The germline gives CDR1 MNHNY, CDR2 SVGAGI (reference sequence). This CDR3 is 12 amino acids long. The data stem from a study of cytomegalovirus exposure and HLA in healthy donors. The PCR had 60 Vbeta and 13 Jbeta primers. Only in-frame clones appear in the TCRdb table, and some are missing; sequencing was by immunoSEQ multiplex PCR. The repertoire holds some 78,000 clones, with around 70% as singletons. The sequenced sample consisted of PBMCs. This chain joins TRBV6-6 and TRBJ2-5, with D perhaps matching TRBD2 (5 bases). The clonotype originates from a middle-aged man in good health and CMV-seropositive. CDR3 nucleotide sequence: TGTGCCAGCAGTAACGAGGGAGAGGCCCAGTACTTC. Translating it yields CASSNEGEAQYF.